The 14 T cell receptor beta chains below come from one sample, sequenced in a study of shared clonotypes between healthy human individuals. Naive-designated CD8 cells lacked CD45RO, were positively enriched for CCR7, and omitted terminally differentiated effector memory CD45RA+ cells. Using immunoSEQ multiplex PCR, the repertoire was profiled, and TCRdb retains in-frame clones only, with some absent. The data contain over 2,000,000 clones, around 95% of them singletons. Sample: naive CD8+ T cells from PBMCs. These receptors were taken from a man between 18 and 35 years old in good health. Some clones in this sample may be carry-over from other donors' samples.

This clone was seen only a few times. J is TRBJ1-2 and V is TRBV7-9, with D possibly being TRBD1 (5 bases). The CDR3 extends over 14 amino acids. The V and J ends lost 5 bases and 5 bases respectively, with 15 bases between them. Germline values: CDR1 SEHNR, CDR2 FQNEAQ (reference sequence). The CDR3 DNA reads TGTGCCAGCAGCCTAGAACCGGGACCTTATGGCTACACCTTC. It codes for CASSLEPGPYGYTF. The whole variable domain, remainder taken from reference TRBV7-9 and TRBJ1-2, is DTGVSQNPRHKITKRGQNVTFRCDPISEHNRLYWYRQTLGQGPEFLTYFQNEAQLEKSRLLSDRFSAERPKGSFSTLEIQRTEQGDSAMYLCASSLEPGPYGYTFGSGTRLTVV.

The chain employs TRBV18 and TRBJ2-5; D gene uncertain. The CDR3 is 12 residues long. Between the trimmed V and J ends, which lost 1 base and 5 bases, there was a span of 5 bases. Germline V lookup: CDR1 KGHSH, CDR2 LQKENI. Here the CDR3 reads CASSPQVETQYF. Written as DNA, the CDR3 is TGTGCCAGCTCACCACAAGTTGAGACCCAGTACTTC.

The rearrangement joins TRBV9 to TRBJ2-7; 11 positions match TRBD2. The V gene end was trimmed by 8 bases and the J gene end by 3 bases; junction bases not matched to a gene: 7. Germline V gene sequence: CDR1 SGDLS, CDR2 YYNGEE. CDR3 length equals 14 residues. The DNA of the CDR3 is TGTGCCAGTAACCTAGCGGGAGGTAACTACGAGCAGTACTTC. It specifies CASNLAGGNYEQYF.

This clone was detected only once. CDR3 nucleotide sequence: TGCGCCAGCAGCCAGGCGACAGGGTCGAACACTGAAGCTTTCTTT. It encodes CASSQATGSNTEAFF. V gene TRBV4-3 combines with J gene TRBJ1-1; 7 bases align to TRBD1. Germline lookup yields CDR1 LGHNA and CDR2 YSLEER. CDR3 size: 15 residues. The V segment lost 3 bases and the J segment 1 base; nucleotides outside the gene matches: 5.

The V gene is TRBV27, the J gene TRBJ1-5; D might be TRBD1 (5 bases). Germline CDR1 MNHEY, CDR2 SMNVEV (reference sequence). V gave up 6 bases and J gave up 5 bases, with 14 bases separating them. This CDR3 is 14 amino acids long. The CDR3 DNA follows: TGTGCCAGCAGACCCCGGGACGGATATCAGCCCCAGCATTTT. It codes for CASRPRDGYQPQHF.

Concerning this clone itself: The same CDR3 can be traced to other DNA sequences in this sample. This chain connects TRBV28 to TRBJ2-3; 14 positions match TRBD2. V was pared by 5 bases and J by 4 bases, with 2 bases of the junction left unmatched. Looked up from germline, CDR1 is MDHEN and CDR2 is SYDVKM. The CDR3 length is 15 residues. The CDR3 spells CASSPGLAGADTQYF. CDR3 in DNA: TGTGCCAGCAGTCCGGGACTAGCGGGAGCAGATACGCAGTATTTT. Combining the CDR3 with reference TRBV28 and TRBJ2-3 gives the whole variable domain DVKVTQSSRYLVKRTGEKVFLECVQDMDHENMFWYRQDPGLGLRLIYFSYDVKMKEKGDIPEGYSVSREKKERFSLILESASTNQTSMYLCASSPGLAGADTQYFGPGTRLTVL.

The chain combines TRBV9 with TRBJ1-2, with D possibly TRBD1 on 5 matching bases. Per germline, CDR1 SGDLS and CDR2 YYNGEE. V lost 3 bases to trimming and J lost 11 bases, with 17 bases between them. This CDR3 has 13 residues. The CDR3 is CASSGGTATFYTF. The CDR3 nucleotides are TGTGCCAGCAGCGGGGGGACCGCTACTTTTTACACCTTC.

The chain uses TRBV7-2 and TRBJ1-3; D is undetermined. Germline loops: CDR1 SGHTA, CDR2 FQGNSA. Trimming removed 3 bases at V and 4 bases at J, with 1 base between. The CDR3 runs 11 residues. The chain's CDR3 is CASSFGNTIYF. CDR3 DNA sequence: TGTGCCAGCAGCTTCGGAAACACCATATATTTT. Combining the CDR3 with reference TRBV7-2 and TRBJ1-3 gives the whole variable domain GAGVSQSPSNKVTEKGKDVELRCDPISGHTALYWYRQSLGQGLEFLIYFQGNSAPDKSGLPSDRFSAERTGGSVSTLTIQRTQQEDSAVYLCASSFGNTIYFGEGSWLTVV.

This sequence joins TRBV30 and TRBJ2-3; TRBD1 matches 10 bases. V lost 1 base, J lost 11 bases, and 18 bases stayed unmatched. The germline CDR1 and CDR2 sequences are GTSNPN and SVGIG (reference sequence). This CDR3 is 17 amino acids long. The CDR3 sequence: CAWSGYLGQGGLGEQYF. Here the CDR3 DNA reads TGTGCCTGGAGTGGATATTTAGGACAGGGGGGCCTAGGCGAGCAGTATTTT.

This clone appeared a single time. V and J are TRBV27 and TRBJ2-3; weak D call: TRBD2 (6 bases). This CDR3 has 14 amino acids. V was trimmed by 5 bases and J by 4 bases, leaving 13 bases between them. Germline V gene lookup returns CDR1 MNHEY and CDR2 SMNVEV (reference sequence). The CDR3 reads CASSIIGGADTQYF. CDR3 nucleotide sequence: TGTGCCAGCAGTATTATCGGGGGTGCAGATACGCAGTATTTT.

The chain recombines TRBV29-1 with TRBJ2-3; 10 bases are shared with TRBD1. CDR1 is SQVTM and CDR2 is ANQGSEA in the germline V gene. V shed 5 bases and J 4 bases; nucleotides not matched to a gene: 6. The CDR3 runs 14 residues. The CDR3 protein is CSVTGQGEADTQYF. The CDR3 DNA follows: TGCAGCGTTACTGGACAGGGGGAGGCAGATACGCAGTATTTT.

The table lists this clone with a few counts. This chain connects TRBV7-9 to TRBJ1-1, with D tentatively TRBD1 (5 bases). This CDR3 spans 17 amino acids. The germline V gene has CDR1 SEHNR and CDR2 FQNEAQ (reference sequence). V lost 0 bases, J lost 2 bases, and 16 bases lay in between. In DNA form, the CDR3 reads TGTGCCAGCAGCTTAGCTATTCTCGTAAGGGACAACACTGAAGCTTTCTTT. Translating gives CASSLAILVRDNTEAFF.

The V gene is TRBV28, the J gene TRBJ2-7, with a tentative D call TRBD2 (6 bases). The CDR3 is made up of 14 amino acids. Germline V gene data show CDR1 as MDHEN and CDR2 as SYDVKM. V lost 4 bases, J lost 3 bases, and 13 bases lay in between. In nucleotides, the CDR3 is TGTGCCAGCAGTTGGGATGGAGGGTACTACGAGCAGTACTTC. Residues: CASSWDGGYYEQYF.

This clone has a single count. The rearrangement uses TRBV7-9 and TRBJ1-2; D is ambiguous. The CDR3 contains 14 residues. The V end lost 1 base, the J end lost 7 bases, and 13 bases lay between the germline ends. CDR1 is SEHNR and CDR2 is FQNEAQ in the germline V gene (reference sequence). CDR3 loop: CASSLEGRIAGYTF. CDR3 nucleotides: TGTGCCAGCAGCTTAGAGGGCCGGATAGCTGGCTACACCTTC.